These T cell receptor beta chains were read from a single sample in a study of shared clonotypes between healthy human individuals. Here immunoSEQ multiplex PCR was the method, and the copy in TCRdb shows in-frame clones only, minus some. Of about 2.1 million clones listed, around 93% are singletons. The material sequenced was naive CD8+ T cells from PBMCs. These receptors were obtained from a man aged 18 to 30 in good health. Some clones in this sample may be carry-over from other donors' samples. Both conserved end residues are part of each CDR3. Fields, in order: clone size, J gene, V gene, D gene, CDR3 protein, CDR3 DNA. A D gene is named only where the DNA matches it firmly. Size is stated for part of the rows, as once, few or many counts, or as a class when the clone is expanded.

>once|TRBJ1-2|TRBV27|-
CASKAQGPLDGYTF
TGTGCCAGCAAGGCTCAGGGGCCCCTCGATGGCTACACCTTC
>-|TRBJ2-7|TRBV27|-
CASSTNPLAEEGGEQYF
TGTGCCAGCAGTACAAACCCCCTAGCGGAGGAAGGGGGCGAGCAGTACTTC
>-|TRBJ1-1|TRBV28|TRBD1
CASSPRTGFMNTEAFF
TGTGCCAGCAGCCCGAGGACAGGATTCATGAACACTGAAGCTTTCTTT
>-|TRBJ2-7|TRBV7-2|TRBD2
CASSLIAGSSYEQYF
TGTGCCAGCAGCTTGATAGCGGGATCTAGCTACGAGCAGTACTTC
>-|TRBJ2-1|TRBV5-4|TRBD2
CASSFLAGGGNEQFF
TGTGCCAGCAGCTTTCTAGCGGGAGGGGGGAATGAGCAGTTCTTC
>-|TRBJ2-7|TRBV4-1|-
CASSQDWVRDEQYF
TGCGCCAGCAGCCAAGATTGGGTCCGGGACGAGCAGTACTTC
>-|TRBJ2-5|TRBV28|-
CASRGIQETQYF
TGTGCCAGCAGGGGAATACAAGAGACCCAGTACTTC
>-|TRBJ1-2|TRBV4-2|TRBD1
CASSQDGGQGGGHYGYTF
TGTGCCAGCAGCCAAGATGGGGGACAGGGGGGAGGCCACTATGGCTACACCTTC
>-|TRBJ1-1|TRBV9|TRBD1
CASTRTGVGEAFF
TGTGCCAGCACACGGACAGGCGTCGGGGAGGCTTTCTTT
>-|TRBJ2-1|TRBV13|-
CASSQGSSYNEQFF
TGTGCCAGCAGTCAAGGGAGCTCCTACAATGAGCAGTTCTTC
>-|TRBJ2-7|TRBV28|-
CASSPPRTEGRYEQYF
TGTGCCAGCTCTCCCCCCCGGACGGAGGGACGCTACGAGCAGTACTTC
>-|TRBJ2-7|TRBV7-9|-
CASSSVSYEQYF
TGTGCCAGCAGCTCCGTCTCCTACGAGCAGTACTTC
>-|TRBJ2-7|TRBV27|-
CASSLRGPTYEQYF
TGTGCCAGCAGTTTAAGGGGACCTACCTACGAGCAGTACTTC
>-|TRBJ1-3|TRBV9|-
CASSVDRRGSGNTIYF
TGTGCCAGCAGCGTAGATAGGAGGGGATCTGGAAACACCATATATTTT
>-|TRBJ2-7|TRBV4-2|-
CASSQDREGWFEQYF
TGTGCCAGCAGCCAAGATCGTGAGGGCTGGTTCGAGCAGTACTTC
>-|TRBJ2-5|TRBV4-3|-
CASSQDLDYQETQYF
TGCGCCAGCAGCCAAGATTTGGACTACCAAGAGACCCAGTACTTC
>-|TRBJ2-6|TRBV15|-
CATRNSGANVLTF
TGTGCCACCAGAAACTCGGGGGCCAACGTCCTGACTTTC
>-|TRBJ2-3|TRBV15|TRBD2
CATSSPRGGTQYF
TGTGCCACCAGCAGCCCCCGGGGGGGTACGCAGTATTTT
>-|TRBJ2-2|TRBV9|TRBD2
CASSVGSGINTGELFF
TGTGCCAGCAGCGTAGGTAGCGGGATCAACACCGGGGAGCTGTTTTTT
>once|TRBJ2-1|TRBV6-1|TRBD1
CASSDRTGYFGNEQFF
TGTGCCAGCAGTGACCGGACAGGGTATTTCGGGAATGAGCAGTTCTTC
>-|TRBJ2-3|TRBV7-8|TRBD1
CASSLGQGATDTQYF
TGTGCCAGCAGCTTAGGACAGGGGGCAACAGATACGCAGTATTTT
>-|TRBJ2-5|TRBV7-9|-
CASSLGRIQETQYF
TGTGCCAGCAGCTTAGGGCGGATCCAAGAGACCCAGTACTTC
>-|TRBJ2-5|TRBV7-9|TRBD2
CASSFPLQREGQETQYF
TGTGCCAGCAGCTTCCCCCTACAGCGGGAGGGCCAAGAGACCCAGTACTTC
>-|TRBJ2-2|TRBV15|-
CATSRDRQGMNTGELFF
TGTGCCACCAGCAGAGATAGGCAGGGGATGAACACCGGGGAGCTGTTTTTT
>-|TRBJ1-1|TRBV19|-
CASSIGGRMNTEAFF
TGTGCCAGTAGTATCGGGGGGCGCATGAACACTGAAGCTTTCTTT
>-|TRBJ2-5|TRBV7-8|-
CAGSPFNPQETQYF
TGTGCCGGCAGCCCATTCAATCCTCAAGAGACCCAGTACTTC
>-|TRBJ1-2|TRBV5-1|TRBD1
CASSLEAGGIYGYTF
TGCGCCAGCAGCTTGGAGGCAGGGGGCATCTATGGCTACACCTTC
>-|TRBJ2-1|TRBV19|TRBD2
CASSPGTSSNEQFF
TGTGCCAGTAGTCCCGGGACTAGCAGCAATGAGCAGTTCTTC
>-|TRBJ1-5|TRBV11-1|-
CASSLDSSLNQPQHF
TGTGCCAGCAGCTTAGATAGCAGCCTCAATCAGCCCCAGCATTTT
>-|TRBJ2-1|TRBV30|TRBD1
CATWTGKQEKFF
TGTGCAACGTGGACAGGGAAACAGGAGAAGTTCTTC
>-|TRBJ2-2|TRBV11-3|TRBD1
CASRRTGGHTGELFF
TGTGCCAGCAGACGAACAGGGGGACACACCGGGGAGCTGTTTTTT
>-|TRBJ1-5|TRBV27|-
CASSLNRNQPQHF
TGTGCCAGCAGTTTGAATCGCAATCAGCCCCAGCATTTT
>-|TRBJ2-1|TRBV27|TRBD2
CASSFRAGGAFF
TGTGCCAGCAGTTTTAGGGCGGGAGGCGCGTTCTTC
>-|TRBJ1-5|TRBV10-3|-
CAISESGTAGLYSNQPQHF
TGTGCCATCAGTGAGTCTGGTACTGCCGGGCTATATAGCAATCAGCCCCAGCATTTT
>-|TRBJ2-7|TRBV15|-
CATSGGLGYEQYF
TGTGCCACCAGCGGAGGGCTTGGCTACGAGCAGTACTTC
>-|TRBJ2-3|TRBV19|-
CASSTDRLWTDTQYF
TGTGCCAGTAGTACTGACAGGTTGTGGACAGATACGCAGTATTTT